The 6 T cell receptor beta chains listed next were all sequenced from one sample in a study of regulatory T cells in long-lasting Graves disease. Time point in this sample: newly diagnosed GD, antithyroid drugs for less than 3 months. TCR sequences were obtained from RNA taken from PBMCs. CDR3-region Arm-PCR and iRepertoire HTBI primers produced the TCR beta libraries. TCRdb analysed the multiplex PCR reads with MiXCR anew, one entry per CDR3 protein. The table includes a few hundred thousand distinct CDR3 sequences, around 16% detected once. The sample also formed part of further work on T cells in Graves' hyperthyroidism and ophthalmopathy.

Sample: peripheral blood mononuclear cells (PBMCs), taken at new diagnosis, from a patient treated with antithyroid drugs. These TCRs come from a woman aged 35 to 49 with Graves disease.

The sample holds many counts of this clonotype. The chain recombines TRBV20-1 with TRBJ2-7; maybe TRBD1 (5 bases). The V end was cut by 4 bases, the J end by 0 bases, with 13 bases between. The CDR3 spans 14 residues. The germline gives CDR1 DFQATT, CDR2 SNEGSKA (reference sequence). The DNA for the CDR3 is TGCAGTGCTATCGACAGTGCGAGCTCCTACGAGCAGTACTTC. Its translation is CSAIDSASSYEQYF.

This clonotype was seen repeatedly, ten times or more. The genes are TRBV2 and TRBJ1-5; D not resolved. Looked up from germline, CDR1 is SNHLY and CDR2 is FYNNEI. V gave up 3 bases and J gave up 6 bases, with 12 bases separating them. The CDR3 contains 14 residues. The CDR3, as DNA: TGTGCCAGCAGTGATACCGCAATTACTCAGCCCCAGCATTTT. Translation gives CASSDTAITQPQHF.

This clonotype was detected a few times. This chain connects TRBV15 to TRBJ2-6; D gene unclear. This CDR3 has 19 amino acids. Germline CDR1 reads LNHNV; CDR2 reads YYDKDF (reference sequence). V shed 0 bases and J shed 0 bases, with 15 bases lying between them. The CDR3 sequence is CATSRDLVVAGSGANVLTF. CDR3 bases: TGTGCCACCAGCAGAGATTTAGTTGTTGCAGGCTCTGGGGCCAACGTCCTGACTTTC.

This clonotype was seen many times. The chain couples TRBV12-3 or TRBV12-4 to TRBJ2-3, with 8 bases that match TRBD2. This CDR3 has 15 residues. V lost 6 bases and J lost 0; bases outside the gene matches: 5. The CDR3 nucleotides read TGTGCCAGCAGCGAGCGGGAGAGTAGCACAGATACGCAGTATTTT. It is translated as CASSERESSTDTQYF.

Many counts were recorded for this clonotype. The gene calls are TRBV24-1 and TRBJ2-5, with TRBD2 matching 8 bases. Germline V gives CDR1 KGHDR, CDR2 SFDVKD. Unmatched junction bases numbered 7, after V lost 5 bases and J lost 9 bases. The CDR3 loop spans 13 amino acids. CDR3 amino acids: CATSVAGGEAQYF. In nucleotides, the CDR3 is TGTGCCACCAGTGTCGCGGGGGGCGAGGCCCAGTACTTC.

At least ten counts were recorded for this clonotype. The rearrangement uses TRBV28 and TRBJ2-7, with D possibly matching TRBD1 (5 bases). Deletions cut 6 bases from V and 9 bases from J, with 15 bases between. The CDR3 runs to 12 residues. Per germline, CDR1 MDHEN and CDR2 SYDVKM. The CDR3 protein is CASSPSTDVQYF. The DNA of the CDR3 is TGTGCCAGCAGCCCGTCGACAGACGTGCAGTACTTC.